This note documents a single TCR beta chain sequence. The antigen it binds to is not known. No much larger clone is present one base from it, and per-base qualities are unavailable. The data stem from a study of chemoradiotherapy in HPV16-positive cancers (dated by TCRdb to between 2021 and 2023). With respect to the entire study: Using functional T-cell assays on cells from a couple of HPV16-positive patients, the researchers defined candidate HPV-specific T-cell clones and common TCR motifs. The study asked whether T-cell immunity to the HPV oncoproteins E6 and E7 changes during chemoradiotherapy and whether this immunity affects survival. The candidate HPV-specific TCRs and motifs were then tracked in TCR repertoires from around 93 patients with HPV-related cancers. General study outcomes and caveats: Improved recurrence-free survival in HPV16-positive patients was associated with expansion of HPV-responsive T cells during chemoradiotherapy. The functional definition of HPV-specific T cells came from only a couple of HPV16-positive patients, and the survival association was reported for HPV16-positive patients. Expansion of candidate HPV-specific clones and E7-related TCR motifs was observed in the tumor microenvironment during treatment, whereas no such expansion was observed for non-HPV-specific T cells.

Repertoires were sampled repeatedly over the course of chemoradiotherapy so that clonal expansion in the tumor microenvironment could be followed. Trimming removed 5 bases from V and 5 bases from J; the gene matches leave 9 bases unexplained. The CDR3 goes from the cysteine to the phenylalanine over 15 residues. Only the CDR3 DNA is retained, 45 bases long and in frame from the first base. CDR1 and CDR2 (SGHAT, FQDESV) derive from the germline V gene (reference sequence). Library method: the immunoSEQ multiplex PCR assay. TCRdb holds this immuneACCESS table with in-frame rearrangements only. Some clones are missing; in checked studies, unresolved V genes explain under half, and the rest has no known cause. The sample table holds fewer than 40,000 clones, of which roughly 75% were seen once. 3.5% to 4.5% of the sample is taken by the ten largest.

The chain is made from TRBV11-1 and TRBJ2-1; 7 bases in between match TRBD1. This specimen consisted of blood, obtained from a patient who underwent chemoradiotherapy. This TCR came from a human donor with HPV-associated anogenital cancer. The CDR3 in this case is CASSQGQVSHNEQFF. The base sequence is TGTGCCAGCAGCCAAGGACAGGTATCCCACAATGAGCAGTTCTTC. The full variable domain, with segments outside the CDR3 supplied by the reference TRBV11-1 and TRBJ2-1 proteins, appears as EAEVAQSPRYKITEKSQAVAFWCDPISGHATLYWYRQILGQGPELLVQFQDESVVDDSQLPKDRFSAERLKGVDSTLKIQPAELGDSAMYLCASSQGQVSHNEQFFGPGTRLTVL.